The source of this T cell receptor beta chain is a study of cytomegalovirus exposure and HLA in healthy donors. Turning to this clone: Its antigen is not known.

Both 60 Vbeta primers and 13 Jbeta primers went into the PCR. Some clones are missing from TCRdb's copy, which holds only in-frame ones; the method was immunoSEQ multiplex PCR. The sample lists 100,000 or so clones, under 85% seen once, with over 7% in the top ten. Study-level points and caveats: In an earlier analysis, most TCR beta V segments were productive about 87% or about 30% of the time.

This CDR3 is built from 10 residues. Between the trimmed V and J ends, which lost 8 bases and 10 bases, there was a span of 9 bases. The germline V gene encodes CDR1 SEHNR and CDR2 FQNEAQ (reference sequence). V usage is TRBV7-9 and J usage is TRBJ2-1; D gene unclear. The receptor was derived from a woman aged 40-49 years in good health and CMV-seropositive. Specimen: PBMCs. The CDR3 here is CASSEREQFF. CDR3 nucleotide sequence: TGTGCCAGCTCCGAGCGAGAGCAGTTCTTC.